This T cell receptor (beta chain) was sequenced for a study of T-cell memory formation after mild COVID-19. Trimming took off 3 bases at V and 1 base at J, with 12 bases between the two ends. The CDR3 covers 16 residues. The germline CDR1 and CDR2 sequences are SGHTA and FQGNSA. This clonotype was counted a few times. MiXCR, run by TCRdb on the 5' RACE reads, gives a single entry per CDR3 protein. Among about 350,000 distinct CDR3 sequences listed, approximately 13% were seen once. This rearrangement joins TRBV7-2 to TRBJ2-2, with D perhaps matching TRBD2 (7 bases). The material sequenced was PBMCs or a T cell subset sorted from them (not recorded which). The sequence was collected from a young man who had mild COVID-19 (a few samples of this study predate the infection). Cell type and time point are not known. CDR3 DNA: TGTGCCAGCAGCTTTTGGCGGGGGCGGAACACCGGGGAGCTGTTTTTT. It specifies CASSFWRGRNTGELFF.